These T cell receptor beta chains were read from a single sample in a study of blood T cell repertoires in COVID-19. Assay: immunoSEQ multiplex PCR; the TCRdb copy retains only in-frame clones and omits some. The data contain roughly 250,000 clones, about 86% of them seen just once; the ten biggest clones take up about a sixth. Sequences were obtained from peripheral blood. These receptors all stem from a person aged 65 to 85 with COVID-19, enrolled during active disease. Each CDR3 is given with its conserved first and last residue. Each record gives: D gene, V gene, J gene, clone size, CDR3 protein, CDR3 DNA. A D gene is named only where the DNA matches it firmly. Some rows have no size entry. The others give once, few or many, or a class for an expanded clone.

>NA|TRBV2|TRBJ2-5|NA
CASSGPGVQETQYF
TGTGCCAGCTCCGGACCAGGGGTACAAGAGACCCAGTACTTC
>TRBD1|TRBV9|TRBJ1-6|NA
CASTPGTGSSYNSPLHF
TGTGCCAGCACCCCCGGGACAGGAAGCTCCTATAATTCACCCCTCCACTTT
>NA|TRBV2|TRBJ1-6|NA
CASRSGGYHSPLHF
TGTGCCAGCAGGTCAGGCGGGTACCATTCACCCCTCCACTTT
>NA|TRBV18|TRBJ2-2|NA
CAGTLTRGTGELFF
TGTGCCGGTACCCTTACGCGCGGCACCGGGGAGCTGTTTTTT
>NA|TRBV7-2|TRBJ2-5|NA
CASSSVGGSGGRETQYF
TGTGCCAGCAGCTCCGTAGGGGGGTCGGGAGGTCGGGAGACCCAGTACTTC
>TRBD1|TRBV4-1|TRBJ2-6|NA
CASSHLTGGVSGANVLTF
TGCGCCAGCAGCCACCTGACAGGGGGCGTTTCTGGGGCCAACGTCCTGACTTTC
>NA|TRBV29-1|TRBJ2-3|NA
CSVAKSAGDTQYF
TGCAGCGTTGCAAAGTCAGCGGGAGATACGCAGTATTTT
>TRBD1|TRBV25-1|TRBJ1-1|NA
CASRNRGLSTEAFF
TGTGCCAGCAGAAACAGGGGGCTGAGCACTGAAGCTTTCTTT
>TRBD1|TRBV5-1|TRBJ1-1|NA
CASSSYQGAPGMNTEAFF
TGCGCCAGCAGTTCGTACCAGGGGGCGCCGGGGATGAACACTGAAGCTTTCTTT
>NA|TRBV11-2|TRBJ2-7|NA
CASSRSLEGTRAF
TGTGCCAGCAGCCGATCACTCGAGGGGACTCGTGCATTC
>NA|TRBV5-1|TRBJ2-1|NA
CASSYLGGNNEQFF
TGCGCCAGCAGCTATCTCGGGGGAAACAATGAGCAGTTCTTC
>NA|TRBV14|TRBJ2-7|NA
CASSQVYNSYEQYF
TGTGCCAGCAGCCAAGTTTATAACTCCTACGAGCAGTACTTC
>NA|TRBV4-3|TRBJ2-7|NA
CASSRERTGSLYEQYF
TGCGCCAGCAGCCGAGAGAGAACAGGGTCGCTATACGAGCAGTACTTC
>NA|TRBV15|TRBJ1-5|NA
CATSSNSNQPQHF
TGTGCCACCAGCAGTAATAGCAATCAGCCCCAGCATTTT
>NA|TRBV29-1|TRBJ2-3|NA
CSVVRDRYGTDTQYF
TGCAGCGTTGTTCGGGATCGGTACGGCACAGATACGCAGTATTTT
>NA|TRBV10-3|TRBJ1-2|NA
CAISDSHYGYTF
TGTGCCATCAGTGATTCTCACTATGGCTACACCTTC
>NA|TRBV27|TRBJ2-6|NA
CATSRSGWGANVLTF
TGTGCCACCTCCAGGTCGGGGTGGGGGGCCAACGTCCTGACTTTC
>NA|TRBV6-5|TRBJ2-1|NA
CANKGLGNEQFF
TGTGCCAACAAGGGACTGGGAAATGAGCAGTTCTTC
>TRBD1|TRBV7-3|TRBJ2-5|once
CASSLTPDREETQYF
TGTGCCAGCAGCTTAACCCCAGACAGGGAAGAGACCCAGTACTTC
>TRBD2|TRBV5-6|TRBJ2-3|NA
CASSFGSGGVDTQYF
TGTGCCAGCAGCTTTGGATCGGGAGGGGTAGATACGCAGTATTTT
>TRBD2|TRBV5-1|TRBJ2-1|NA
CASSQGLAGGVQFF
TGCGCCAGCAGCCAGGGACTAGCGGGAGGGGTGCAGTTCTTC
>NA|TRBV10-3|TRBJ1-2|once
CAIVQGSGYGYTF
TGTGCCATCGTCCAGGGGTCGGGCTATGGCTACACCTTC
>TRBD1|TRBV4-1|TRBJ1-6|NA
CASSREDRAESPLHF
TGCGCCAGCAGCCGGGAAGACAGGGCTGAATCACCCCTCCACTTT
>TRBD1|TRBV28|TRBJ2-5|once
CASRLTGLETQYF
TGTGCCAGCAGGCTGACAGGGTTAGAGACCCAGTACTTC
>TRBD1|TRBV19|TRBJ1-1|NA
CASSMLYRGRRTEAFF
TGTGCCAGTAGTATGCTTTACAGGGGTAGGCGCACTGAAGCTTTCTTT
>TRBD1|TRBV27|TRBJ1-2|NA
CASSLSSGQGAGYTF
TGTGCCAGCAGTTTATCGTCGGGACAGGGGGCTGGCTACACCTTC
>TRBD1|TRBV18|TRBJ1-6|NA
CASSPPDRGDNSPLHF
TGTGCCAGCTCACCACCCGACAGGGGAGATAATTCACCCCTCCACTTT
>NA|TRBV4-3|TRBJ1-2|NA
CASSPNTMNYGYTF
TGCGCCAGCAGCCCTAACACTATGAACTATGGCTACACCTTC
>NA|TRBV19|TRBJ2-1|NA
CASRSGSSYNEQFF
TGTGCCAGTAGGTCGGGAAGCTCCTACAATGAGCAGTTCTTC
>NA|TRBV11-2|TRBJ1-1|NA
CASSKRGMNTEAFF
TGTGCCAGCAGTAAACGGGGGATGAACACTGAAGCTTTCTTT
>NA|TRBV19|TRBJ1-3|NA
CASSDGGTRFSGNTIYF
TGTGCCAGTAGCGATGGGGGGACCCGTTTCTCTGGAAACACCATATATTTT
>TRBD2|TRBV14|TRBJ2-3|NA
CASSQTPKFLAEHLHTDTQYF
TGTGCCAGCAGCCAAACCCCCAAGTTTCTAGCGGAGCACCTACACACAGATACGCAGTATTTT
>NA|TRBV24-1|TRBJ2-1|NA
CATSGSGTNEQFF
TGTGCCACCAGTGGCTCCGGGACTAATGAGCAGTTCTTC
>TRBD1|TRBV3-1/TRBV3-2|TRBJ1-2|NA
CASSPTGGPEGYGYTF
TGTGCCAGCAGCCCGACAGGGGGCCCCGAGGGCTATGGCTACACCTTC
>TRBD2|TRBV19|TRBJ2-1|NA
CASSIDGTSGGLYNEQFF
TGTGCCAGTAGTATAGACGGGACTAGCGGGGGGTTATACAATGAGCAGTTCTTC
>TRBD2|TRBV28|TRBJ2-7|once
CASPPRAGRRGLGRGHEQYF
TGTGCCAGCCCACCCCGGGCGGGCAGAAGAGGACTAGGTCGGGGCCACGAGCAGTACTTC
>NA|TRBV25-1|TRBJ2-1|NA
CASSDVQGYNEQFF
TGTGCCAGCAGTGACGTCCAGGGTTACAATGAGCAGTTCTTC
>TRBD1|TRBV5-1|TRBJ1-3|NA
CASTRDRTSGNTIYF
TGCGCCAGCACGAGGGACAGGACCTCTGGAAACACCATATATTTT
>NA|TRBV30|TRBJ2-2|NA
CAWSVKLLTGELFF
TGTGCCTGGAGTGTAAAGCTCCTCACCGGGGAGCTGTTTTTT
>NA|TRBV7-2|TRBJ1-5|once
CASSLEDTSYQPQHF
TGTGCCAGCAGCTTAGAAGACACTAGCTATCAGCCCCAGCATTTT
>TRBD1|TRBV30|TRBJ1-5|NA
CAWDKRQGSNQPQHF
TGTGCCTGGGATAAAAGACAGGGGAGCAATCAGCCCCAGCATTTT
>TRBD1|TRBV12-5|TRBJ1-2|NA
CASGRSSDRGIDGYTF
TGTGCTAGTGGACGAAGCTCGGACAGGGGGATTGATGGCTACACCTTC
>NA|TRBV3-1/TRBV3-2|TRBJ2-5|many
CASSLKETQYF
TGTGCCAGCAGCCTCAAAGAGACCCAGTACTTC
>NA|TRBV5-8|TRBJ2-7|few
CASSLRGIQYEQYF
TGTGCCAGCAGCTTGAGAGGGATCCAATACGAGCAGTACTTC
>NA|TRBV2|TRBJ2-5|NA
CASSAEEGRETQYF
TGTGCCAGCAGCGCTGAGGAGGGGCGAGAGACCCAGTACTTC
>NA|TRBV7-3|TRBJ1-2|NA
CASSLTAGSYGYTF
TGTGCCAGCAGCTTGACAGCGGGGTCCTATGGCTACACCTTC
>TRBD2|TRBV11-2|TRBJ2-5|few
CASSLTSGGQETQYF
TGTGCCAGCAGCTTGACTAGCGGGGGCCAAGAGACCCAGTACTTC
>TRBD2|TRBV4-3|TRBJ2-3|NA
CASSHRLAGDGTQYF
TGCGCCAGCAGCCACCGACTAGCGGGAGACGGTACGCAGTATTTT
>TRBD1|TRBV18|TRBJ2-2|NA
CATGQDPTGELFF
TGTGCCACCGGACAGGACCCAACCGGGGAGCTGTTTTTT
>TRBD1|TRBV18|TRBJ2-7|once
CASSLSGGNEQYF
TGTGCCAGCTCACTATCAGGGGGAAACGAGCAGTACTTC
>NA|TRBV29-1|TRBJ1-1|NA
CSVEGQRVNTEAFF
TGCAGCGTGGAAGGACAGAGAGTGAACACTGAAGCTTTCTTT
>TRBD2|TRBV5-4|TRBJ2-1|NA
CASSLSGASSYNEQFF
TGTGCCAGCAGCTTAAGCGGGGCGAGCTCCTACAATGAGCAGTTCTTC
>TRBD1|TRBV6-2/TRBV6-3|TRBJ1-2|NA
CASTPLGQGYGYTF
TGTGCCAGCACCCCACTCGGACAGGGCTATGGCTACACCTTC
>NA|TRBV21-1|TRBJ2-1|NA
CASKGGTSSYNEQFF
TGTGCCAGTAAAGGGGGTACAAGCTCCTACAATGAGCAGTTCTTC